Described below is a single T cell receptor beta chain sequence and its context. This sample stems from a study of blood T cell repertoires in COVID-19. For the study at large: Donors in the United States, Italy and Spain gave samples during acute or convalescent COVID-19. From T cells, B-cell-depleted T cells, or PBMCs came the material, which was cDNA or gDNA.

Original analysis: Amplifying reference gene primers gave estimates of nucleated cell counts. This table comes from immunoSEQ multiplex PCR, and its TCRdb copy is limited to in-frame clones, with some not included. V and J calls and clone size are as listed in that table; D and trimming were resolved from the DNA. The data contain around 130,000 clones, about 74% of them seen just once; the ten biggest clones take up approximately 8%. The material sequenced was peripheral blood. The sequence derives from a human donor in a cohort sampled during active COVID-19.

This CDR3 reads CASTPPGYTF. CDR3 sequence (DNA): TGTGCCAGCACCCCTCCCGGCTACACCTTC. This chain joins TRBV2 and TRBJ1-2; no definite D call. Germline V gene lookup returns CDR1 SNHLY and CDR2 FYNNEI. The CDR3 runs 10 residues. The V gene lost 7 bases and the J gene lost 8 bases, with 8 bases spanning the gap.